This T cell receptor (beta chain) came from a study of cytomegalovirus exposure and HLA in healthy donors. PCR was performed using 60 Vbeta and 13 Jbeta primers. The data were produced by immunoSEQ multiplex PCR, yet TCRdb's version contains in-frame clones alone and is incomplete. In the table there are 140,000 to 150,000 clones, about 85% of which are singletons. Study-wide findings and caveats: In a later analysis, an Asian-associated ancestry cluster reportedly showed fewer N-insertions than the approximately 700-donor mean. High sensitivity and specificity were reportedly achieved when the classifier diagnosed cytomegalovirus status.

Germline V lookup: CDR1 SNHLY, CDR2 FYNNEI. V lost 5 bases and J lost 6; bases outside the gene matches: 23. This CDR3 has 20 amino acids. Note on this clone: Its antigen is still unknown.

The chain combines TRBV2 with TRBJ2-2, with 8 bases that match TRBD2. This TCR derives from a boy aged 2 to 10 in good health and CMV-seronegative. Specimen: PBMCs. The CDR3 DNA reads TGTGCCAGCAGTACCTTTCGAGCCGGGACTAGTTTTGTCCGCGCCGGGGAGCTGTTTTTT. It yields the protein CASSTFRAGTSFVRAGELFF. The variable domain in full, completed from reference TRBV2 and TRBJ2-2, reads EPEVTQTPSHQVTQMGQEVILRCVPISNHLYFYWYRQILGQKVEFLVSFYNNEISEKSEIFDDQFSVERPDGSNFTLKIRSTKLEDSAMYFCASSTFRAGTSFVRAGELFFGEGSRLTVL.